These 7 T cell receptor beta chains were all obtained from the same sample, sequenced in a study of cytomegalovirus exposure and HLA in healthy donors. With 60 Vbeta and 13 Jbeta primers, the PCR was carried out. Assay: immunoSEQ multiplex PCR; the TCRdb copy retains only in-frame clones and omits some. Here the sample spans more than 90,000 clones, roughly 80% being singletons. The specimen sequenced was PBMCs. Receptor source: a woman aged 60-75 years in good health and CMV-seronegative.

For the CDR3, the DNA is TGCAGCGTTGAAGAGGCGGGGTGGTCCTACGAGCAGTACTTC. This translates into CSVEEAGWSYEQYF. The chain joins TRBV29-1 to TRBJ2-7; weak D call: TRBD2 (6 bases). The germline CDR1 and CDR2 sequences are SQVTM and ANQGSEA. The V gene lost 0 bases and the J gene lost 1 base, with 10 bases spanning the gap. The CDR3 has 14 residues.

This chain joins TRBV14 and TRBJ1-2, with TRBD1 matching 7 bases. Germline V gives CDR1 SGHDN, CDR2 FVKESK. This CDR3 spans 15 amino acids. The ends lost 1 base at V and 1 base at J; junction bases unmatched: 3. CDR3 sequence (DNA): TGTGCCAGCAGCCAAGGGGGACAGTATAACTATGGCTACACCTTC. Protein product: CASSQGGQYNYGYTF.

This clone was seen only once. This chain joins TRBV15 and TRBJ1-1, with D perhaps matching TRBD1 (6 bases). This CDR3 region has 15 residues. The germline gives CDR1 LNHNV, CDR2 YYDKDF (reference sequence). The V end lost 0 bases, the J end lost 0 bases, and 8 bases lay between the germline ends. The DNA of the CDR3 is TGTGCCACCAGCAGAGATGGGGGCGTGAACACTGAAGCTTTCTTT. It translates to CATSRDGGVNTEAFF.

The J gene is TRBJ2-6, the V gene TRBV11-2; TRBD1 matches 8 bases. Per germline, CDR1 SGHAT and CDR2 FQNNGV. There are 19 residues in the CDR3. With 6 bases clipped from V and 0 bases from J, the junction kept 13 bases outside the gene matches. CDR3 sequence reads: CASSPYPGGSPSGANVLTF. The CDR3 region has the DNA TGTGCCAGCAGTCCATACCCAGGGGGCTCACCCTCTGGGGCCAACGTCCTGACTTTC.

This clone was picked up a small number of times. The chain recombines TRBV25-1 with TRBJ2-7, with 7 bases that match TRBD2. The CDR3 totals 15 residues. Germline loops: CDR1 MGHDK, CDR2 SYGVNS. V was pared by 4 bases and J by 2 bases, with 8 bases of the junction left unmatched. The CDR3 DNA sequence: TGTGCCAGCAGTGCGAGTGGGGGGAGGGCCTACGAGCAGTACTTC. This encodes CASSASGGRAYEQYF.

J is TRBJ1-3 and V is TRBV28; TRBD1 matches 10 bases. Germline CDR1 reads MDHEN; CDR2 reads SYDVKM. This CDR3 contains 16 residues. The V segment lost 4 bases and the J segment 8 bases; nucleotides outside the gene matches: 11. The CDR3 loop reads CASSSLRTGGLHTIYF. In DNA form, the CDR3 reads TGTGCCAGCAGTTCCCTTCGGACAGGGGGGCTACACACCATATATTTT. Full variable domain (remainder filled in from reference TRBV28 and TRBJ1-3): DVKVTQSSRYLVKRTGEKVFLECVQDMDHENMFWYRQDPGLGLRLIYFSYDVKMKEKGDIPEGYSVSREKKERFSLILESASTNQTSMYLCASSSLRTGGLHTIYFGEGSWLTVV.

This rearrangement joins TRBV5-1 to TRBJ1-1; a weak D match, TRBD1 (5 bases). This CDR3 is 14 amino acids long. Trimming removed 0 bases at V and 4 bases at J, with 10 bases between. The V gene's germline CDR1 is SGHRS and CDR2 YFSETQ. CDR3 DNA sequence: TGCGCCAGCAGCTTGGTGGGGGAGGGCACTGAAGCTTTCTTT. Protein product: CASSLVGEGTEAFF.